This T cell receptor beta chain derives from a study of blood T cell repertoires in COVID-19. Study information: The origin of the acute and convalescent COVID-19 samples was the United States, Italy and Spain.

In germline, CDR1 is SGHRS, CDR2 YFSETQ. The junction had 8 bases not matched to a gene; V was cut back by 2 bases and J by 8 bases. The CDR3 extends over 15 amino acids. Method: immunoSEQ multiplex PCR; TCRdb's copy keeps in-frame clones and lacks some. In the table there are fewer than 200,000 clones, around four fifths of which are singletons. The sequenced sample was PBMCs or T cells enriched from blood (not recorded which). This sequence originates from a woman in her forties or fifties who had recovered from COVID-19. The rearrangement links TRBV5-1 to TRBJ1-2; 11 bases fit TRBD1. CDR3 in amino acids: CASSFQAGQGEGYTF. The DNA for the CDR3 is TGCGCCAGCAGCTTCCAAGCGGGACAGGGGGAAGGCTACACCTTC.